The 9 T cell receptor beta chains below come from one sample, sequenced in a study of blood T cell repertoires in COVID-19. Libraries were prepared by immunoSEQ multiplex PCR; TCRdb keeps only in-frame clonotypes and omits some of them. The top ten clones hold roughly 3.9% of a sample with 300,000 to 350,000 clones, 90% to 95% of them seen once. The source material was PBMCs or T cells enriched from blood (not recorded which). The receptors were gathered from a woman in her 30s who had been exposed to COVID-19.

This chain uses TRBV5-8 with TRBJ2-2, with 7 bases fitting TRBD1. Per germline, CDR1 SGHTS and CDR2 YDEGEE. V gave up 4 bases and J gave up 3 bases; unmatched junction bases: 12. This CDR3 comprises 17 residues. The CDR3 loop is CASSPLKGQLYTGELFF. CDR3 coding DNA: TGTGCCAGCAGCCCCCTGAAGGGACAGCTATACACCGGGGAGCTGTTTTTT.

The chain employs TRBV4-3 and TRBJ1-5; possible D gene TRBD1, 5 bases. Germline CDR1 reads LGHNA; CDR2 reads YSLEER. V lost 4 bases and J 6 bases, leaving 13 bases between the germline ends. The CDR3 contains 14 residues. The CDR3 loop reads CASSLRSGGQPQHF. The CDR3 coding sequence is TGCGCCAGCAGCCTCAGGTCGGGGGGTCAGCCCCAGCATTTT.

The chain combines TRBV7-2 with TRBJ1-1, with a possible D match to TRBD1 (5 bases). Trimming stripped 0 bases from V and 7 bases from J, with 12 bases between. Per the germline V gene, CDR1 is SGHTA and CDR2 is FQGNSA. The CDR3 contains 14 residues. CDR3 sequence (DNA): TGTGCCAGCAGCTTAGCGCAGGGAGGAGGTGAAGCTTTCTTT. It is translated as CASSLAQGGGEAFF.

This chain connects TRBV24-1 to TRBJ1-2; 9 bases agree with TRBD1. The CDR3 loop spans 14 amino acids. Germline CDR1 KGHDR, CDR2 SFDVKD. Unmatched junction bases numbered 11, after V lost 10 bases and J lost 6 bases. CDR3 region: CATNPGQGSNGYTF. The CDR3 DNA is TGTGCCACTAATCCGGGACAGGGATCTAATGGCTACACCTTC.

The CDR3 is CATSVSLAGGQETQYF. Here the CDR3 DNA reads TGTGCCACCAGCGTTTCTCTAGCGGGGGGCCAAGAGACCCAGTACTTC. The chain uses TRBV15 and TRBJ2-5, with 11 bases aligning to TRBD2. In germline, CDR1 is LNHNV, CDR2 YYDKDF (reference sequence). The CDR3 sequence is 16 residues long. The V and J ends lost 5 bases and 1 base, in that order; junction bases with no gene match: 6.

CDR3 sequence: CASSYSRGQPQHF. CDR3 sequence (DNA): TGTGCCAGCAGTTACTCGAGGGGGCAGCCCCAGCATTTT. The chain is built from TRBV6-5 and TRBJ1-5; possible D gene TRBD1, 6 bases. This CDR3 contains 13 residues. Germline V gives CDR1 MNHEY, CDR2 SVGAGI. Trimming cost V 0 bases and J 7 bases, with 7 bases left between them.

Note on this clone: The sample holds other DNA sequences that translate to the same CDR3. This chain joins TRBV18 and TRBJ2-3; D is perhaps TRBD1 (5 bases). Trimming left V 2 bases short and J 5 bases short, with 5 bases between. From germline, CDR1 is KGHSH and CDR2 LQKENI. This CDR3 is 12 amino acids long. The CDR3 region has the DNA TGTGCCAGCTCACCAAGGGGAGATACGCAGTATTTT. Protein product: CASSPRGDTQYF.

CDR3 in amino acids: CASSLGMGQGRTVNTEAFF. The CDR3 DNA is TGTGCCAGCAGCCTGGGGATGGGACAGGGGCGGACGGTGAACACTGAAGCTTTCTTT. V and J are TRBV7-8 and TRBJ1-1, with 10 bases aligning to TRBD1. Germline V gene sequence: CDR1 SGHVS, CDR2 FQNEAQ. CDR3 length: 19 residues. Trimming removed 5 bases from V and 0 bases from J; junction bases left unmatched: 15. Supplemented by reference TRBV7-8 and TRBJ1-1, the full variable domain reads GAGVSQSPRYKVAKRGQDVALRCDPISGHVSLFWYQQALGQGPEFLTYFQNEAQLDKSGLPSDRFFAERPEGSVSTLKIQRTQQEDSAVYLCASSLGMGQGRTVNTEAFFGQGTRLTVV.

The chain links TRBV9 to TRBJ1-4, with 9 positions matching TRBD1. Germline trimming cut 2 bases from V and 6 bases from J; bases unmatched to any gene: 14. The CDR3 totals 18 residues. CDR1 is SGDLS, CDR2 YYNGEE, per germline. This CDR3 is CASSVNPTHRGHHEKLFF. DNA of the CDR3: TGTGCCAGCAGCGTGAATCCCACCCACAGGGGGCATCATGAAAAACTGTTTTTT.